This T cell receptor (beta chain) was sequenced for a study of neurological immune-mediated disorders. The unsorted libraries originated from 2 million PBMCs that had been stored at -80 C. Each CDR3 protein gets one entry after TCRdb re-called the 5' RACE reads with MiXCR. The sample contains over 35,000 distinct CDR3 sequences, approximately 2.4% of which appear only once. Looked up from germline, CDR1 is DFQATT and CDR2 is SNEGSKA (reference sequence). CDR3 length: 14 residues. With 5 bases clipped from V and 5 bases from J, the junction kept 7 bases outside the gene matches. This clonotype was observed many times. What it binds is not known. General study findings and limits: One related-CDR3 cluster, identified by phylogenetic grouping, held the repertoires of 18 of 34 multiple sclerosis patients and was a possible signature. The highest TCR clonal expansion occurred in HTLV-1-associated myelopathy; multiple sclerosis fell below healthy controls. None of the CDR3 amino acid sequences of expanded clones recurred across subjects, suggesting private repertoires in all groups.

This sequence was found in a man in his forties or fifties with multiple sclerosis. The chain uses TRBV20-1 and TRBJ2-5, with 11 bases identical to TRBD1. What was sequenced was PBMCs. The CDR3 is CSAGGQGAGETQYF. The CDR3, as DNA: TGCAGTGCTGGTGGACAGGGGGCAGGGGAGACCCAGTACTTC.